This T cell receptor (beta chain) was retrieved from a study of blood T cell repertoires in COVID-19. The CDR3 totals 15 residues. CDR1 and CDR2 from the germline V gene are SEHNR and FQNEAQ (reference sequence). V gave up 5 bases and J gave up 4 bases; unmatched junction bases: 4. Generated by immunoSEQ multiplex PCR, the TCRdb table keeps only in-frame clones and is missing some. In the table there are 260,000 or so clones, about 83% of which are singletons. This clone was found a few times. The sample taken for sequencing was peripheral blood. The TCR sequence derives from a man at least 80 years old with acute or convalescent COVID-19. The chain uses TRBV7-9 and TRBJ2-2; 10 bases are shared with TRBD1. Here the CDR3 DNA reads TGTGCCAGCAGCAGGACAGGGGGTATCACCGGGGAGCTGTTTTTT. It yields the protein CASSRTGGITGELFF.